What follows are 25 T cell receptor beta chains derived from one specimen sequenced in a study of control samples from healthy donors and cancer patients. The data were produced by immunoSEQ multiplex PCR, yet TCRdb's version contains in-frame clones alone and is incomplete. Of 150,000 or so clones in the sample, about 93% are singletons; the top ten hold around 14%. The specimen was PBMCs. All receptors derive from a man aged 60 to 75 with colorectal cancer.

The CDR3, as DNA: TGCGCCAGCAGCCCCGGGACTAGTGGCGAGACCCAGTACTTC. This encodes CASSPGTSGETQYF. The chain joins TRBV5-1 to TRBJ2-5; 8 nucleotides line up with TRBD2. V dropped 4 bases and J dropped 5; count of bases not matched to a gene: 7. Germline V gene sequence: CDR1 SGHRS, CDR2 YFSETQ. The CDR3 is made up of 14 amino acids. The full variable domain, its missing parts supplied by reference TRBV5-1 and TRBJ2-5, is KAGVTQTPRYLIKTRGQQVTLSCSPISGHRSVSWYQQTPGQGLQFLFEYFSETQRNKGNFPGRFSGRQFSNSRSEMNVSTLELGDSALYLCASSPGTSGETQYFGPGTRLLVL.

The CDR3 region has the DNA TGTGCCAGCAGCCCTGGACAGAGAATGAACACTGAAGCTTTCTTT. It translates to CASSPGQRMNTEAFF. The chain carries TRBV11-2 and TRBJ1-1; possibly TRBD1 for D (6 bases). The CDR3 is made up of 15 amino acids. Trimming removed 5 bases from V and 0 bases from J, with 13 bases in between. Germline V gene sequence: CDR1 SGHAT, CDR2 FQNNGV.

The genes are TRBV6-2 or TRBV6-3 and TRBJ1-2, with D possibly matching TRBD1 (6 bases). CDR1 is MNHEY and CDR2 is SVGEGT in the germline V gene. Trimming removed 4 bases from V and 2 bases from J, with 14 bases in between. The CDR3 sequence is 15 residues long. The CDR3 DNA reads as TGTGCCAGCAGTTCTCAGGGGTCCGCGAACTATGGCTACACCTTC. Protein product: CASSSQGSANYGYTF.

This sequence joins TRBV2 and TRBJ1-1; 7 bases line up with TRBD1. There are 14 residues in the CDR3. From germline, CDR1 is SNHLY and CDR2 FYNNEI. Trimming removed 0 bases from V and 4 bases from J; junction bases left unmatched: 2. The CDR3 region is CASSEAQGGTEAFF. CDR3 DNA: TGTGCCAGCAGTGAAGCGCAGGGGGGCACTGAAGCTTTCTTT.

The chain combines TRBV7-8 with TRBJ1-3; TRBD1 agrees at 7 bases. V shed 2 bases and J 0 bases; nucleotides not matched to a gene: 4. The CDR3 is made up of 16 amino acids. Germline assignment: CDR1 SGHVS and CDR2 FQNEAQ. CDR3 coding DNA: TGTGCCAGCAGCTTACAGGGGGGGGGCTCTGGAAACACCATATATTTT. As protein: CASSLQGGGSGNTIYF.

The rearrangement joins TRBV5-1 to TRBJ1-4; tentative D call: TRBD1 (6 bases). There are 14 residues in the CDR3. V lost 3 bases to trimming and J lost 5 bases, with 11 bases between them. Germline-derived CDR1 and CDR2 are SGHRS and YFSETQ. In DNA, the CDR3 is TGCGCCAGCAGCTCGCTCCAGGGGAATGAAAAACTGTTTTTT. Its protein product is CASSSLQGNEKLFF.

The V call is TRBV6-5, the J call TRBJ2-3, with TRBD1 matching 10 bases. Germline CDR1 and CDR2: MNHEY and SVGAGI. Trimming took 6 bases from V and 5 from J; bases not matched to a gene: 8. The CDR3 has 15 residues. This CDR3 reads CASSLDRGRIDTQYF. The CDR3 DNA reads TGTGCCAGCAGCCTCGACAGGGGGCGGATAGATACGCAGTATTTT.

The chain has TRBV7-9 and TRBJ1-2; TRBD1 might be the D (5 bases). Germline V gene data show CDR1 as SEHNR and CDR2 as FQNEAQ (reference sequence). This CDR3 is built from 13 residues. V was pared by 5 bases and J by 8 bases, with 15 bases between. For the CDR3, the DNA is TGTGCCAGCAGCCCGGGAGGGTGGGACGGCTACACCTTC. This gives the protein CASSPGGWDGYTF.

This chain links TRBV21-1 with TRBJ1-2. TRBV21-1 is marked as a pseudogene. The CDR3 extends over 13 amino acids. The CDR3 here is CASSNSFLYGYTF. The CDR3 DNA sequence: TGTGCCAGCAGCAACAGCTTTCTCTATGGCTACACCTTC.

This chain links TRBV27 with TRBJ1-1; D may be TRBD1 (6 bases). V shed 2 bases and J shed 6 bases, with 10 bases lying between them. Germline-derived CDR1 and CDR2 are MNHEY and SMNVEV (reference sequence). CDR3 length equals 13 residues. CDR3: CASSLTGIAEAFF. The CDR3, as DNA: TGTGCCAGCAGTTTAACAGGGATCGCTGAAGCTTTCTTT.

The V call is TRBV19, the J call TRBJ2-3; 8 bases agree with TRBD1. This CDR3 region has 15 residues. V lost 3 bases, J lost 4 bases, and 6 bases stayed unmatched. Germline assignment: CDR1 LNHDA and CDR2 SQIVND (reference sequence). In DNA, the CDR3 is TGTGCCAGTAGTATGTCAGGGGGCGTCCCAGATACGCAGTATTTT. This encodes CASSMSGGVPDTQYF.

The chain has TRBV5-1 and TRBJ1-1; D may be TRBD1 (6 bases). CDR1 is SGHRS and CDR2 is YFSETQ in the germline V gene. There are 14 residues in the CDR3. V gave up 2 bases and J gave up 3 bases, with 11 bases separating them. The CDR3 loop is CASSFQGRDTEAFF. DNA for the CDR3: TGCGCCAGCAGCTTCCAGGGGCGGGACACTGAAGCTTTCTTT.

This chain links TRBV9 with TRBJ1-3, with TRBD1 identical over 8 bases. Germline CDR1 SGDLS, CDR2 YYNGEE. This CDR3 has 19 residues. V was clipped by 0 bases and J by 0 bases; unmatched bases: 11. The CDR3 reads CASSVEIRGTGSSGNTIYF. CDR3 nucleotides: TGTGCCAGCAGCGTAGAAATCAGGGGGACAGGCTCCTCTGGAAACACCATATATTTT.

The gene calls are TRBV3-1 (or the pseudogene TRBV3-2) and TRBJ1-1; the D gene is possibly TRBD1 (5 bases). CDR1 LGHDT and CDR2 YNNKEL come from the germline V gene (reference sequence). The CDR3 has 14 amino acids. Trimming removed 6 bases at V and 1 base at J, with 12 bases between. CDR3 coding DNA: TGTGCCAGCAGGATCGGGACGGCGAACACTGAAGCTTTCTTT. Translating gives CASRIGTANTEAFF.

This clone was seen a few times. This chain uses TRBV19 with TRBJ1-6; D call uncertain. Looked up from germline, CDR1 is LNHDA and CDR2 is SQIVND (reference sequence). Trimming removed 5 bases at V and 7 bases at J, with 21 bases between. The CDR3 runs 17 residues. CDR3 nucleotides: TGTGCCAGTAGTTCCCGAAATGCGGGGAGGGAGAATTCACCCCTCCACTTT. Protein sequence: CASSSRNAGRENSPLHF.

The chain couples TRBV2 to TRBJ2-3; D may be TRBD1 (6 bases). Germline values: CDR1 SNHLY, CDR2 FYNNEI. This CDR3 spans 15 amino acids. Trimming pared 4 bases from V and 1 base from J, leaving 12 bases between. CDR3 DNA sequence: TGTGCCAGCAGTGTACAGGGTTCGGGCACAGATACGCAGTATTTT. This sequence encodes CASSVQGSGTDTQYF.

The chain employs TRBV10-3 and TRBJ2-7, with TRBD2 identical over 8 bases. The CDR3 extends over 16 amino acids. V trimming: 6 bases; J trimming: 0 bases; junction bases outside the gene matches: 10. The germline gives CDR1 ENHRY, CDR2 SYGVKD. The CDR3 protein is CAIRPSGTRSSYEQYF. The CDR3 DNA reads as TGTGCCATCAGACCAAGCGGGACTAGGAGCTCCTACGAGCAGTACTTC.

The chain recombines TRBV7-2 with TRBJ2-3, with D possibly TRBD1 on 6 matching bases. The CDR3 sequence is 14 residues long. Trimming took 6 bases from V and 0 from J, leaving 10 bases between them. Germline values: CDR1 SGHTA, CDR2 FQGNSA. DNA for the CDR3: TGTGCCAGCAGATGGACAGCCAGCACAGATACGCAGTATTTT. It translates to CASRWTASTDTQYF.

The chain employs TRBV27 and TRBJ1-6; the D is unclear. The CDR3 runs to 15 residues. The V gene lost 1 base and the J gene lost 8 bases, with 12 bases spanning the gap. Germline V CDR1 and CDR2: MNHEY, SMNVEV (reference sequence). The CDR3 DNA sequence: TGTGCCAGCAGTTTATGGCCGGACGTAGATTCACCCCTCCACTTT. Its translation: CASSLWPDVDSPLHF.

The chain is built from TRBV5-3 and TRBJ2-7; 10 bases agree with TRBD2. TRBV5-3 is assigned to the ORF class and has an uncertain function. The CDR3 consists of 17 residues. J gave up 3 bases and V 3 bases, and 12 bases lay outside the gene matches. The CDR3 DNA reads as TGTGCCAGAAGCTCGGGGACTAGCGAAATAGACCGCTACGAGCAGTACTTC. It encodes CARSSGTSEIDRYEQYF.

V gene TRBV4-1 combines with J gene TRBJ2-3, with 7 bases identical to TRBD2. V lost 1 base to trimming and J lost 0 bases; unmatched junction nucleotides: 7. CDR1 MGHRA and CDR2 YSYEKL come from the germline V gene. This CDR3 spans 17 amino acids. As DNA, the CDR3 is TGCGCCAGCAGCCAAGTCGCTAGCGGATCTAGCACAGATACGCAGTATTTT. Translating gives CASSQVASGSSTDTQYF.

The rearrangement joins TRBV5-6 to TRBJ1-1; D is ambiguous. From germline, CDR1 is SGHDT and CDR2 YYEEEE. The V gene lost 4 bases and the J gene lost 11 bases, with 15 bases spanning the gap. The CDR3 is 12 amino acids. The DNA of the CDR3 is TGTGCCAGCAGCCAAAGAAGGTCTTGGGCTTTCTTT. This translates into CASSQRRSWAFF. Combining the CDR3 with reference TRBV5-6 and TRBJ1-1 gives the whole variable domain DAGVTQSPTHLIKTRGQQVTLRCSPKSGHDTVSWYQQALGQGPQFIFQYYEEEERQRGNFPDRFSGHQFPNYSSELNVNALLLGDSALYLCASSQRRSWAFFGQGTRLTVV.

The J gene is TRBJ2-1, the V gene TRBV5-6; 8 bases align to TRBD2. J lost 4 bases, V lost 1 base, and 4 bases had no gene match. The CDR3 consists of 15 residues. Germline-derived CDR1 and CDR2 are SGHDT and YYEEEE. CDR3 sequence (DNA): TGTGCCAGCAGCTTGAATTCGGGGGGGTACAATGAGCAGTTCTTC. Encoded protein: CASSLNSGGYNEQFF.

The CDR3 bases are TGCGCCAGCAGCTTGGGTTCGGGGGCCAACAATGAGCAGTTCTTC. It specifies CASSLGSGANNEQFF. V and J are TRBV5-1 and TRBJ2-1; D may match TRBD1 or TRBD2 (6 bases each). The CDR3 runs 15 residues. V shed 0 bases and J shed 5 bases, with 12 bases lying between them. Germline lookup yields CDR1 SGHRS and CDR2 YFSETQ.

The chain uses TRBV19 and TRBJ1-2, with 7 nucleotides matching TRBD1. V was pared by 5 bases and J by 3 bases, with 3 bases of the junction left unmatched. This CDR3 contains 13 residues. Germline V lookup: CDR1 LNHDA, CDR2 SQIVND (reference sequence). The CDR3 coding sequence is TGTGCCAGTAGTTTCACAGGGGACTATGGCTACACCTTC. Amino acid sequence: CASSFTGDYGYTF. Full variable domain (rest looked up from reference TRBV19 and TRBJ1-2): DGGITQSPKYLFRKEGQNVTLSCEQNLNHDAMYWYRQDPGQGLRLIYYSQIVNDFQKGDIAEGYSVSREKKESFPLTVTSAQKNPTAFYLCASSFTGDYGYTFGSGTRLTVV.